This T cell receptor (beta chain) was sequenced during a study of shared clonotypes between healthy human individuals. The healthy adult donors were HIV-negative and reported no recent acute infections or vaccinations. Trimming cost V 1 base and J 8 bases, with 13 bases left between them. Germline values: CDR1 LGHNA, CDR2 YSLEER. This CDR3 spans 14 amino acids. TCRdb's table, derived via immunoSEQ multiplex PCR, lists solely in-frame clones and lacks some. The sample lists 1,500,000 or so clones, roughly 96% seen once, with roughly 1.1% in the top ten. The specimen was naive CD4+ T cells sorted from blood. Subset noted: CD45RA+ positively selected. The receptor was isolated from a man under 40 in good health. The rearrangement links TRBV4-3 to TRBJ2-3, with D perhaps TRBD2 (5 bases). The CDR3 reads CASSQVGGRSTQYF. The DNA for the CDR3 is TGCGCCAGCAGCCAAGTCGGAGGCCGGTCTACGCAGTATTTT.